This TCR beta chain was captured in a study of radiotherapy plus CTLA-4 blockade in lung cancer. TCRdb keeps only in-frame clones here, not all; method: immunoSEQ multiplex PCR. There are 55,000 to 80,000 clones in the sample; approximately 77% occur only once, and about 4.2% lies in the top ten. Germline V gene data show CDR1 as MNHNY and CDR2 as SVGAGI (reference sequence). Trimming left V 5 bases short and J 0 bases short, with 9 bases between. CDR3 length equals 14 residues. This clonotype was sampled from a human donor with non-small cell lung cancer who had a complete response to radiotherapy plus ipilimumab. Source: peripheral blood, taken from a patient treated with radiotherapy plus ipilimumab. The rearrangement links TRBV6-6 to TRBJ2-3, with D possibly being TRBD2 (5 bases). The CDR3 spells CASSSPGSTDTQYF. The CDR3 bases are TGTGCCAGCAGTAGTCCGGGAAGCACAGATACGCAGTATTTT.